The sequence of this T cell receptor (beta chain) was determined in a study of blood T cell repertoires in COVID-19. Study background: Sources were T cells, B-cell-depleted T cells, or PBMCs; the material itself was cDNA or gDNA.

This clone was observed a few times. The assay was immunoSEQ multiplex PCR, and TCRdb's table has in-frame clones only and misses some. The sample holds 140,000 to 150,000 clones, about four fifths seen once. Sample: PBMCs or T cells enriched from blood (not recorded which). The receptor's source is a woman aged 45-59 years who had been exposed to COVID-19.

The CDR3 DNA is TGTGCCAGCAGCTCCAGTACAGGGTTTGGCGCTGAAGCTTTCTTT. It codes for CASSSSTGFGAEAFF. This chain joins TRBV7-3 and TRBJ1-1; maybe TRBD1 (6 bases). The CDR3 extends over 15 amino acids. Germline V gives CDR1 SGHTA, CDR2 FQGTGA. V lost 4 bases and J lost 6, with 18 bases in between. Full variable domain (rest looked up from reference TRBV7-3 and TRBJ1-1): GAGVSQTPSNKVTEKGKYVELRCDPISGHTALYWYRQSLGQGPEFLIYFQGTGAADDSGLPNDRFFAVRPEGSVSTLKIQRTERGDSAVYLCASSSSTGFGAEAFFGQGTRLTVV.